These 6 T cell receptor beta chains came from one sample sequenced in a study of cytomegalovirus exposure and HLA in healthy donors. Use of 60 Vbeta and 13 Jbeta primers characterized the PCR. The assay was immunoSEQ multiplex PCR, and TCRdb's table has in-frame clones only and misses some. This sample yields roughly 120,000 clones, of which about two thirds are seen a single time; approximately 7% belongs to the top ten. The sequenced sample consisted of PBMCs. All receptors come from a man aged 40-49 years in good health and CMV-seropositive.

The gene calls are TRBV5-4 and TRBJ2-7; 11 positions match TRBD2. With V trimmed by 1 base and J by 6 bases, 3 bases remained unmatched. CDR1 is SGHNT, CDR2 YYREEE, per germline (reference sequence). This CDR3 spans 14 amino acids. CDR3 residues: CASSLLAGGLEQYF. CDR3 in DNA: TGTGCCAGCAGCTTGCTAGCGGGAGGCCTCGAGCAGTACTTC.

V gene TRBV7-2 combines with J gene TRBJ2-1; TRBD2 aligns across 10 bases. There are 15 residues in the CDR3. J gave up 6 bases and V 5 bases, and 7 bases lay outside the gene matches. In germline, CDR1 is SGHTA, CDR2 FQGNSA. As DNA, the CDR3 is TGTGCCAGCAGCCGGACTAGCGGAGCATCCAATGAGCAGTTCTTC. This encodes CASSRTSGASNEQFF.

This chain links TRBV7-9 with TRBJ1-2; D gene unclear. Looked up from germline, CDR1 is SEHNR and CDR2 is FQNEAQ (reference sequence). The CDR3 spans 16 residues. Trimming took off 4 bases at V and 1 base at J, with 16 bases between the two ends. The CDR3 loop reads CASSSLRLPSNYGYTF. The CDR3 nucleotides are TGTGCCAGCAGCTCCCTGAGGCTCCCTAGTAACTATGGCTACACCTTC.

The rearrangement joins TRBV11-3 to TRBJ2-5; D remains unclear. The CDR3 has 14 residues. V was clipped by 5 bases and J by 1 base, with 11 bases between them. Germline lookup yields CDR1 SGHNT and CDR2 YENEEA. This CDR3 reads CASSAAPSQETQYF. Here the CDR3 DNA reads TGTGCCAGCAGCGCGGCGCCGTCCCAAGAGACCCAGTACTTC.

The count of this clone is one. The chain employs TRBV5-6 and TRBJ1-4; D unclear. V was cut by 5 bases and J by 1 base, with 12 bases left in between. Germline V gene data show CDR1 as SGHDT and CDR2 as YYEEEE. The CDR3 has 15 residues. CDR3 sequence: CASSSQTGTNEKLFF. CDR3 bases: TGTGCCAGCAGTTCCCAGACGGGAACTAATGAAAAACTGTTTTTT.

This chain uses TRBV27 with TRBJ2-1, with TRBD2 as a possible D gene (5 bases). The ends were cut back, 6 bases at V and 3 bases at J, with 15 bases in the middle. In germline, CDR1 is MNHEY, CDR2 SMNVEV (reference sequence). This CDR3 is built from 15 residues. CDR3 in DNA: TGTGCCAGCAGACCTGCGGCGCGGGTCTACAATGAGCAGTTCTTC. This codes for CASRPAARVYNEQFF.